Listed here are 21 T cell receptor beta chains from one sample, sequenced in a study of cytomegalovirus exposure and HLA in healthy donors (dated by TCRdb to 2016 to 2017). The library was produced with the immunoSEQ multiplex PCR assay. For the multiplex PCR, a mixture combining 60 forward primers for TCR Vbeta segments and 13 reverse primers for TCR Jbeta segments was used. TCRdb mirrors the immuneACCESS table, restricted to in-frame sequences. Some clones are absent from its copies; in checked studies, under half trace to an unresolved V gene, and the reason for the others is unknown. The sample contains about 90,000 clones, roughly 80% of them found a single time. The ten largest clones represent 2.1% of the sample. Input material: PBMCs. The receptors derive from a man aged 18 to 30 in good health and CMV-seronegative.

This chain uses TRBV7-9 with TRBJ2-2; 8 bases match TRBD2. The length of the CDR3 is 15 residues. Germline CDR1 SEHNR, CDR2 FQNEAQ (reference sequence). Germline trimming cut 8 bases from V and 3 bases from J; bases unmatched to any gene: 8. DNA for the CDR3: TGTGCCAGCGTCTTTGGCGGGAGGTACACCGGGGAGCTGTTTTTT. Residues: CASVFGGRYTGELFF.

The V and J genes are TRBV6-6 and TRBJ1-2; D is ambiguous. The germline V gene has CDR1 MNHNY and CDR2 SVGAGI (reference sequence). Trimming took 0 bases from V and 6 from J, leaving 14 bases between them. The CDR3 runs 15 residues. CDR3 coding DNA: TGTGCCAGCAGTTACTCCCGCCAGGTGCCTGATGGCTACACCTTC. The encoded protein is CASSYSRQVPDGYTF.

V and J are TRBV4-1 and TRBJ1-5; weak D call: TRBD1 (6 bases). The V and J ends lost 2 bases and 0 bases respectively, with 8 bases between them. The CDR3 totals 15 residues. The germline CDR1 and CDR2 sequences are MGHRA and YSYEKL. CDR3 residues: CASSQNRDSNQPQHF. The CDR3 bases are TGCGCCAGCAGCCAAAACAGGGATAGCAATCAGCCCCAGCATTTT.

This clone was seen a single time. The rearrangement joins TRBV19 to TRBJ1-2, with 10 bases aligning to TRBD1. CDR1 and CDR2 (germline): LNHDA, SQIVND (reference sequence). This CDR3 region has 17 residues. V was pared by 6 bases and J by 4 bases, with 14 bases of the junction left unmatched. CDR3 amino acids: CASSLTETGGRFYGYTF. CDR3 bases: TGTGCCAGTAGCCTGACAGAGACAGGGGGCCGGTTCTATGGCTACACCTTC.

The chain couples TRBV7-2 to TRBJ2-2; TRBD2 matches 11 bases. V gave up 5 bases and J gave up 6 bases; unmatched junction bases: 8. CDR3 length: 16 amino acids. The germline gives CDR1 SGHTA, CDR2 FQGNSA. The CDR3: CASSLLASGRSGELFF. The CDR3 DNA reads TGTGCCAGCAGCCTACTCGCTAGCGGGAGGTCCGGGGAGCTGTTTTTT.

The chain joins TRBV2 to TRBJ1-2; TRBD1 matches 8 bases. There are 15 residues in the CDR3. Per germline, CDR1 SNHLY and CDR2 FYNNEI. V was clipped by 3 bases and J by 8 bases; unmatched bases: 11. The CDR3, as DNA: TGTGCCAGCAGTGACATCCCAGGGGGCAGAGGCGGCTACACCTTC. Encoded protein: CASSDIPGGRGGYTF.

The chain uses TRBV29-1 and TRBJ1-1; maybe TRBD1 (5 bases). The CDR3 is made up of 12 amino acids. Germline CDR1 is SQVTM and CDR2 is ANQGSEA. V gave up 7 bases and J gave up 3 bases, with 12 bases separating them. The chain's CDR3 is CSAGALHTEAFF. CDR3 coding DNA: TGCAGCGCTGGGGCTCTGCACACTGAAGCTTTCTTT.

This clone occurred a few times. The V gene is TRBV27, the J gene TRBJ2-7, with 8 bases lining up with TRBD2. Germline V gene lookup returns CDR1 MNHEY and CDR2 SMNVEV (reference sequence). J gave up 0 bases and V 3 bases, and 4 bases lay outside the gene matches. CDR3 size: 15 residues. The CDR3 region is CASSFGREASYEQYF. In nucleotides, the CDR3 is TGTGCCAGCAGTTTTGGGCGGGAGGCCTCCTACGAGCAGTACTTC.

V is TRBV7-3 and J is TRBJ2-7, with TRBD2 as a possible D gene (6 bases). This CDR3 has 13 residues. V gave up 0 bases and J gave up 6 bases, with 9 bases separating them. Germline loops: CDR1 SGHTA, CDR2 FQGTGA. This CDR3 reads CASSLTIGGEQYF. The CDR3 nucleotides read TGTGCCAGCAGCTTAACGATCGGGGGCGAGCAGTACTTC.

The V call is TRBV5-4, the J call TRBJ1-2; 8 nucleotides match TRBD1. Trimming took 4 bases from V and 0 from J; bases not matched to a gene: 8. Germline V CDR1 and CDR2: SGHNT, YYREEE (reference sequence). The CDR3 has 16 amino acids. This CDR3 is CASSPAGTGANYGYTF. CDR3 bases: TGTGCCAGCAGCCCGGCGGGGACAGGAGCTAACTATGGCTACACCTTC.

In regard to this clone: A read error may produce the germline difference seen at one junction end. The CDR3 bases are TGTGCCAGCAGTCCCCCACATCGAGTTGGCACACCCGGGGGCTTC. Protein product: CASSPPHRVGTPGGF. The V call is TRBV28, the J call TRBJ1-2; D perhaps matches TRBD1 (5 bases). CDR3 length equals 15 residues. CDR1 and CDR2 from the germline V gene are MDHEN and SYDVKM.

V and J are TRBV28 and TRBJ2-3, with a tentative D call TRBD2 (6 bases). The CDR3 extends over 14 amino acids. V dropped 5 bases and J dropped 6 bases, with 15 bases sitting between them. From germline, CDR1 is MDHEN and CDR2 SYDVKM. The CDR3 sequence: CASSRDSLGDTQYF. The CDR3 nucleotides are TGTGCCAGCAGTCGGGACTCCCTGGGGGATACGCAGTATTTT.

The chain has TRBV6-5 and TRBJ2-2; 8 bases agree with TRBD1. The length of the CDR3 is 15 residues. J lost 7 bases, V lost 6 bases, and 10 bases had no gene match. The germline V gene has CDR1 MNHEY and CDR2 SVGAGI. For the CDR3, the DNA is TGTGCCAGCAGACACCGGGACAGGAGTATCGGGGAGCTGTTTTTT. This encodes CASRHRDRSIGELFF.

The chain is built from TRBV29-1 and TRBJ1-2; D is ambiguous. Germline loops: CDR1 SQVTM, CDR2 ANQGSEA. V was cut by 7 bases and J by 5 bases, with 14 bases left in between. This CDR3 region has 12 residues. CDR3 residues: CSAPRRGYGYTF. The DNA for the CDR3 is TGCAGCGCTCCCCGGAGAGGGTATGGCTACACCTTC.

The chain combines TRBV5-6 with TRBJ2-7, with 7 bases aligning to TRBD2. CDR3 length: 15 amino acids. V was clipped by 0 bases and J by 3 bases; unmatched bases: 6. From germline, CDR1 is SGHDT and CDR2 YYEEEE. The CDR3 here is CASSLGAGALYEQYF. Written as DNA, the CDR3 is TGTGCCAGCAGCTTGGGGGCGGGAGCCCTCTACGAGCAGTACTTC.

The rearrangement joins TRBV6-1 to TRBJ1-3; no clear D gene. The CDR3 has 16 residues. The V gene lost 3 bases and the J gene lost 1 base, with 13 bases spanning the gap. The germline V gene has CDR1 MNHNS and CDR2 SASEGT. CDR3 loop: CASSEWQEFSGNTIYF. CDR3 nucleotides: TGTGCCAGCAGTGAGTGGCAGGAATTTTCTGGAAACACCATATATTTT.

The chain employs TRBV4-3 and TRBJ2-7; no clear D. CDR1 is LGHNA, CDR2 YSLEER, per germline. Between the trimmed V and J ends, which lost 3 bases and 1 base, there was a span of 7 bases. The CDR3 spans 13 residues. CDR3 coding DNA: TGCGCCAGCAGCCATGCCGGGTCCTACGAGCAGTACTTC. Translating it yields CASSHAGSYEQYF.

This chain uses TRBV28 with TRBJ2-7, with 7 bases matching TRBD2. CDR1 is MDHEN and CDR2 is SYDVKM in the germline V gene. The ends lost 6 bases at V and 4 bases at J; junction bases unmatched: 9. This CDR3 comprises 14 residues. The CDR3 spells CASSQAGRRYEQYF. In DNA, the CDR3 is TGTGCCAGCAGCCAAGCCGGGAGGAGGTACGAGCAGTACTTC.

The chain couples TRBV15 to TRBJ2-3, with D possibly being TRBD1 (5 bases). The CDR3 is 19 residues long. V was pared by 0 bases and J by 4 bases, with 23 bases between. The germline V gene encodes CDR1 LNHNV and CDR2 YYDKDF (reference sequence). The CDR3 here is CATSRDGVLGDPEADTQYF. DNA for the CDR3: TGTGCCACCAGCAGAGATGGGGTGTTAGGGGATCCCGAGGCAGATACGCAGTATTTT.

The genes are TRBV9 and TRBJ1-3; a possible D gene is TRBD1 (5 bases). The CDR3 is made up of 15 amino acids. Trimming cost V 7 bases and J 0 bases, with 14 bases left between them. Germline V gene data show CDR1 as SGDLS and CDR2 as YYNGEE. This chain's CDR3 is CASSPRQLSGNTIYF. The CDR3 coding sequence is TGTGCCAGCTCCCCTCGACAGCTCTCTGGAAACACCATATATTTT.

V is TRBV7-9 and J is TRBJ1-2, with 11 nucleotides matching TRBD1. The CDR3 covers 16 residues. Germline V gene lookup returns CDR1 SEHNR and CDR2 FQNEAQ (reference sequence). The V gene end was trimmed by 4 bases and the J gene end by 6 bases; junction bases not matched to a gene: 10. This chain's CDR3 is CASSSLSGDRGDGYTF. In nucleotides, the CDR3 is TGTGCCAGCAGCTCCCTAAGCGGGGACAGGGGGGATGGCTACACCTTC.